One sample yielded the 28 T cell receptor beta chains listed below, sequenced in a study of human T cells and chemical hapten exposure (dated by TCRdb to the early 2020s). Total RNA was extracted from unfractionated whole blood that had been collected in Tempus Blood RNA tubes. The library relied on 5' RACE. Sequenced on an Illumina MiSeq. TCRdb took the public reads, trimmed them with fastp at Q25, ran MiXCR for clone calling and kept in-frame beta chains. Rows matching on CDR3 protein sequence are summarized as one entry with the most common DNA and genes. Within this sample are about 140,000 distinct CDR3 sequences, with roughly 4.1% of them counted one time only. The ten largest clones take up under 1.5% of the sample. The source is a female donor in good health.

The table lists this clonotype with many counts. The chain links TRBV3-1 to TRBJ1-4; D perhaps matches TRBD1 (5 bases). CDR1 LGHDT and CDR2 YNNKEL come from the germline V gene (reference sequence). Between the trimmed V and J ends, which lost 0 bases and 7 bases, there was a span of 6 bases. CDR3 length: 13 amino acids. CDR3 in amino acids: CASSQDGGEKLFF. In nucleotides, the CDR3 is TGTGCCAGCAGCCAAGATGGGGGTGAAAAACTGTTTTTT.

This clonotype was detected ten times or more. The V call is TRBV6-6, the J call TRBJ2-7, with 9 bases matching TRBD1. CDR1 and CDR2 (germline): MNHNY, SVGAGI (reference sequence). The CDR3 has 13 amino acids. The junction had 4 bases not matched to a gene; V was cut back by 7 bases and J by 3 bases. The DNA of the CDR3 is TGTGCCAGCAACCCGACAGGGGGCTACGAGCAGTACTTC. Protein: CASNPTGGYEQYF.

In this sample, this clonotype turned up many times. This sequence joins TRBV5-1 and TRBJ2-3, with D uncertain. This CDR3 is built from 15 residues. The V and J ends lost 0 bases and 6 bases respectively, with 14 bases between them. Germline V lookup: CDR1 SGHRS, CDR2 YFSETQ. The CDR3 coding sequence is TGCGCCAGCAGCTTGGGGGATCGGACCAGGGATACGCAGTATTTT. It specifies CASSLGDRTRDTQYF.

This clonotype was recorded many times. The chain links TRBV7-6 to TRBJ1-1; TRBD1 aligns across 8 bases. Germline trimming cut 6 bases from V and 0 bases from J; bases unmatched to any gene: 6. Germline CDR1 reads SGHVS; CDR2 reads FNYEAQ. CDR3 size: 15 residues. The CDR3 is CASSQGADMNTEAFF. The CDR3 DNA reads TGTGCCAGCAGTCAGGGGGCGGATATGAACACTGAAGCTTTCTTT.

This clonotype appeared many times. This chain joins TRBV7-8 and TRBJ2-5; D unclear. Germline-derived CDR1 and CDR2 are SGHVS and FQNEAQ. The CDR3 is made up of 15 amino acids. V was clipped by 6 bases and J by 1 base, with 15 bases between them. The CDR3: CASSSVGRIQETQYF. The CDR3 DNA reads TGTGCCAGCAGTTCAGTCGGACGGATCCAAGAGACCCAGTACTTC.

In this sample, this clonotype turned up many times. This sequence joins TRBV20-1 and TRBJ1-2; TRBD1 agrees at 7 bases. The CDR3 loop spans 15 amino acids. Germline loops: CDR1 DFQATT, CDR2 SNEGSKA (reference sequence). V shed 5 bases, J shed 3 bases, and the junction held 12 bases outside the gene matches. DNA for the CDR3: TGCAGTGCTCCCTCCGGACAGGAGACGTACTATGGCTACACCTTC. This translates into CSAPSGQETYYGYTF.

This clonotype was picked up many times. V and J are TRBV7-9 and TRBJ1-1; D unresolved. Germline CDR1 reads SEHNR; CDR2 reads FQNEAQ (reference sequence). This CDR3 comprises 12 residues. V was cut by 2 bases and J by 1 base, with 2 bases left in between. The DNA for the CDR3 is TGTGCCAGCAGCTTAACGAACACTGAAGCTTTCTTT. It specifies CASSLTNTEAFF.

This clonotype has a count of ten or more. V and J are TRBV5-6 and TRBJ1-5; no clear D. CDR3 length equals 15 residues. CDR1 is SGHDT and CDR2 is YYEEEE in the germline V gene. The V end lost 4 bases, the J end lost 4 bases, and 15 bases lay between the germline ends. The CDR3 sequence: CASSRYQQTNQPQHF. In DNA, the CDR3 is TGTGCCAGCAGCAGGTACCAGCAGACTAATCAGCCCCAGCATTTT.

This clonotype was detected a few times. This chain joins TRBV5-1 and TRBJ1-3; D possibly corresponds to TRBD1 (6 bases). The CDR3 runs to 14 residues. Trimming pared 7 bases from V and 8 bases from J, leaving 19 bases between. Germline V gives CDR1 SGHRS, CDR2 YFSETQ. The CDR3 protein is CASPSCPPGDTIYF. In DNA, the CDR3 is TGCGCCAGCCCCTCTTGTCCCCCAGGGGACACCATATATTTT.

This clonotype appeared many times. The chain recombines TRBV29-1 with TRBJ2-7, with a possible D match to TRBD2 (6 bases). The V gene's germline CDR1 is SQVTM and CDR2 ANQGSEA. The V and J ends lost 7 bases and 6 bases respectively, with 13 bases between them. CDR3 length: 11 residues. The CDR3 loop reads CSASLGGEQYF. The CDR3 bases are TGCAGCGCTTCCCTGGGGGGCGAGCAGTACTTC.

The sample holds many counts of this clonotype. This CDR3 is CASSLEVPSSYNEQFF. The DNA of the CDR3 is TGTGCCAGCAGCTTGGAGGTCCCCAGCTCCTACAATGAGCAGTTCTTC. The chain carries TRBV5-6 and TRBJ2-1, with D uncertain. Germline assignment: CDR1 SGHDT and CDR2 YYEEEE. The CDR3 runs to 16 residues. V dropped 0 bases and J dropped 0 bases, with 10 bases sitting between them.

This clonotype was found many times. The chain recombines TRBV4-3 with TRBJ1-3; possibly TRBD1 for D (5 bases). Trimming left V 1 base short and J 7 bases short, with 11 bases between. Germline CDR1 LGHNA, CDR2 YSLEER. CDR3 size: 14 residues. The CDR3 nucleotides are TGCGCCAGCAGCCAAGTAGGGGCAGGCAACACCATATATTTT. As protein: CASSQVGAGNTIYF.

This clonotype was detected many times. This chain's CDR3 is CASSLARYGYTF. The CDR3 region has the DNA TGTGCCAGCAGTTTGGCCCGCTATGGCTACACCTTC. The chain uses TRBV12-3 or TRBV12-4 and TRBJ1-2; D not resolved. This CDR3 spans 12 amino acids. V shed 3 bases and J shed 4 bases, with 6 bases lying between them.

In its sample, this clonotype was seen many times. This CDR3 is CSARDHRGQETQYF. CDR3 DNA: TGCAGTGCTAGAGACCACAGGGGGCAAGAGACCCAGTACTTC. The chain couples TRBV20-1 to TRBJ2-5, with TRBD1 matching over 8 bases. The CDR3 covers 14 residues. The J segment lost 2 bases and the V segment lost 0 bases, leaving 2 bases of the junction unmatched. Germline V CDR1 and CDR2: DFQATT, SNEGSKA (reference sequence).

This clonotype appeared many times. The rearrangement uses TRBV20-1 and TRBJ2-5, with TRBD1 matching over 8 bases. Looked up from germline, CDR1 is DFQATT and CDR2 is SNEGSKA (reference sequence). V lost 0 bases, J lost 5 bases, and 5 bases stayed unmatched. The CDR3 contains 14 residues. The CDR3 sequence is CSARDRQGAETQYF. The CDR3 coding sequence is TGCAGTGCTAGAGATCGCCAGGGGGCGGAGACCCAGTACTTC.

At least ten counts were recorded for this clonotype. The rearrangement links TRBV12-3 or TRBV12-4 to TRBJ2-7; TRBD2 matches at 8 bases. This CDR3 spans 14 amino acids. J was trimmed by 9 bases and V by 2 bases; bases with no gene match: 9. Here the CDR3 DNA reads TGTGCCAGCAGTTTACTTCCCGGGGGGGCTGGGCAGTACTTC. Amino acids: CASSLLPGGAGQYF.

The V call is TRBV15, the J call TRBJ1-5; no reliable D call. Looked up from germline, CDR1 is LNHNV and CDR2 is YYDKDF (reference sequence). Between the trimmed V and J ends, which lost 1 base and 5 bases, there was a span of 9 bases. This CDR3 has 14 residues. The CDR3 DNA sequence: TGTGCCACCAGCAGAGCTGGCAGTTATCAGCCCCAGCATTTT. This translates into CATSRAGSYQPQHF. Full variable domain (rest looked up from reference TRBV15 and TRBJ1-5): DAMVIQNPRYQVTQFGKPVTLSCSQTLNHNVMYWYQQKSSQAPKLLFHYYDKDFNNEADTPDNFQSRRPNTSFCFLDIRSPGLGDTAMYLCATSRAGSYQPQHFGDGTRLSIL.

This clonotype was counted at least ten times. The chain uses TRBV7-8 and TRBJ1-1, with D hard to call. Trimming left V 5 bases short and J 4 bases short, with 14 bases between. Per germline, CDR1 SGHVS and CDR2 FQNEAQ. The CDR3 extends over 14 amino acids. Here the CDR3 DNA reads TGTGCCAGCAGCCTAGGAGGCCGAGCCACTGAAGCTTTCTTT. Its protein is CASSLGGRATEAFF.

This clonotype showed up many times. V and J are TRBV20-1 and TRBJ1-4; TRBD1 aligns across 9 bases. Per germline, CDR1 DFQATT and CDR2 SNEGSKA (reference sequence). This CDR3 comprises 15 residues. The trim removed 6 bases at V and 7 bases at J, leaving 12 bases unmatched. The CDR3 loop reads CSARDRVLTSEKLFF. The CDR3 nucleotides are TGCAGTGCAAGGGACAGGGTTTTGACAAGTGAAAAACTGTTTTTT.

This clonotype occurred many times. The genes are TRBV2 and TRBJ2-5; TRBD2 agrees at 13 bases. This CDR3 is 17 amino acids long. Germline V lookup: CDR1 SNHLY, CDR2 FYNNEI. Losses at the gene ends were 6 bases for V and 1 base for J; bases not matched to a gene: 8. CDR3 sequence (DNA): TGTGCCAGCAGCGGGACTAGCGGGGAGTTGGGCCAAGAGACCCAGTACTTC. Protein product: CASSGTSGELGQETQYF.

This clonotype was seen repeatedly, ten times or more. The V call is TRBV5-1, the J call TRBJ2-5; D not resolved. The V gene's germline CDR1 is SGHRS and CDR2 YFSETQ. This CDR3 has 14 residues. Trimming took off 6 bases at V and 5 bases at J, with 17 bases between the two ends. CDR3 amino acids: CASKRGSGVETQYF. The CDR3 DNA reads TGCGCCAGCAAGCGAGGATCTGGCGTGGAGACCCAGTACTTC.

In this sample, this clonotype turned up many times. The chain recombines TRBV3-1 with TRBJ2-1; 8 bases are shared with TRBD2. V lost 5 bases, J lost 7 bases, and 16 bases stayed unmatched. CDR1 and CDR2 from the germline V gene are LGHDT and YNNKEL (reference sequence). This CDR3 contains 17 residues. The CDR3 spells CASSSNKVGLVGNEQFF. The CDR3 region has the DNA TGTGCCAGCAGCTCAAACAAAGTGGGACTAGTTGGGAATGAGCAGTTCTTC.

In this sample, this clonotype turned up many times. The V gene is TRBV20-1, the J gene TRBJ2-3; 9 nucleotides match TRBD2. Germline CDR1 reads DFQATT; CDR2 reads SNEGSKA (reference sequence). This CDR3 contains 15 residues. The ends lost 0 bases at V and 1 base at J; junction bases unmatched: 2. CDR3 amino acids: CSARDLAGGTDTQYF. The CDR3 DNA reads as TGCAGTGCTAGAGATTTAGCGGGGGGCACAGATACGCAGTATTTT.

This clonotype was seen repeatedly, ten times or more. J is TRBJ1-2 and V is TRBV28; D not certain. Trimming left V 1 base short and J 4 bases short, with 10 bases between. The germline V gene encodes CDR1 MDHEN and CDR2 SYDVKM. The CDR3 is 14 residues long. CDR3 sequence reads: CASSLSAVSYGYTF. DNA for the CDR3: TGTGCCAGCAGTTTATCCGCAGTATCCTATGGCTACACCTTC.

A word on this clonotype: A much larger clone lies a single base off, so this may be a read error. The gene calls are TRBV6-6 and TRBJ1-5; possible D gene TRBD1, 6 bases. CDR1 is MNHNY, CDR2 SVGAGI, per germline (reference sequence). CDR3 size: 14 residues. CDR3 region: CASSPTGRNQPQNF. For the CDR3, the DNA is TGTGCCAGCAGCCCGACAGGACGCAATCAGCCCCAGAATTTT.

This clonotype was detected many times. The chain joins TRBV5-4 to TRBJ1-5; TRBD1 aligns across 8 bases. CDR1 and CDR2 (germline): SGHNT, YYREEE (reference sequence). The CDR3 loop spans 15 amino acids. V shed 4 bases and J 6 bases; nucleotides not matched to a gene: 9. The CDR3 coding sequence is TGTGCCAGCAGCCAAGACAGGGGCCGAGGTCAGCCCCAGCATTTT. Translation gives CASSQDRGRGQPQHF.

V and J are TRBV15 and TRBJ1-2; 7 bases map to TRBD1. Trimming took 5 bases from V and 8 from J; bases not matched to a gene: 5. CDR3 length: 12 amino acids. From germline, CDR1 is LNHNV and CDR2 YYDKDF (reference sequence). The CDR3 here is CATSHRGEGYTF. CDR3 nucleotides: TGTGCCACCAGCCACAGGGGTGAGGGCTACACCTTC.

The chain is built from TRBV3-1 and TRBJ2-5; D is perhaps TRBD2 (6 bases). The length of the CDR3 is 15 residues. With 6 bases removed from V and 1 base from J, the gap between germline ends came to 15 bases. Germline V gene data show CDR1 as LGHDT and CDR2 as YNNKEL (reference sequence). CDR3 DNA sequence: TGTGCCAGCAGAGCCGGGACTTCAAGCCAAGAGACCCAGTACTTC. As protein: CASRAGTSSQETQYF.